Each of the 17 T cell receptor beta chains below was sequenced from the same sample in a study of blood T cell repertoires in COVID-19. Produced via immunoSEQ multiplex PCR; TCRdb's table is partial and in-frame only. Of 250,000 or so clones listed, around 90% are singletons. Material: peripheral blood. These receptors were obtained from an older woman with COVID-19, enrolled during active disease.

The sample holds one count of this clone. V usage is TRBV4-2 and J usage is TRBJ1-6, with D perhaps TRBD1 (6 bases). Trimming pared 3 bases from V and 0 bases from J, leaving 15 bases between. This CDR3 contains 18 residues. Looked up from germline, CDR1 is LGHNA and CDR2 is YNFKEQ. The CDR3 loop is CASSQLIQGLSYNSPLHF. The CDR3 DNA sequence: TGTGCCAGCAGCCAGTTGATACAGGGCCTCTCCTATAATTCACCCCTCCACTTT.

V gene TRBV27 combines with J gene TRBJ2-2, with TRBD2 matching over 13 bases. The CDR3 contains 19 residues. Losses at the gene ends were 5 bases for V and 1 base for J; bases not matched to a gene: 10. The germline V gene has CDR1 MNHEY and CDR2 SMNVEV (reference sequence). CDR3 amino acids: CASSIPLAGGIRNTGELFF. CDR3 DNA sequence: TGTGCCAGCAGTATCCCACTAGCGGGAGGGATCCGGAACACCGGGGAGCTGTTTTTT.

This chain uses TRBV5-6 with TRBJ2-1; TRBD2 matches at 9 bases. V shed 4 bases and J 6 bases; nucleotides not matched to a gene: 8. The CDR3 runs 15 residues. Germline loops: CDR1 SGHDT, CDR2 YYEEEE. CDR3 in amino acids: CASSRSGRRLNEQFF. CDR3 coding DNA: TGTGCCAGCAGCCGTAGCGGGAGACGCCTCAATGAGCAGTTCTTC.

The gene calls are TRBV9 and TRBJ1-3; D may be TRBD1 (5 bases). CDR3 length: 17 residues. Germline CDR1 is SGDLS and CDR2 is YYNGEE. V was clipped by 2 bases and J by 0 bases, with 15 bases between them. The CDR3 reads CASSVIPADSSGNTIYF. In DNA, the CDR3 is TGTGCCAGCAGCGTCATCCCCGCAGACAGCTCTGGAAACACCATATATTTT. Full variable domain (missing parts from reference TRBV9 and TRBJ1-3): DSGVTQTPKHLITATGQRVTLRCSPRSGDLSVYWYQQSLDQGLQFLIQYYNGEERAKGNILERFSAQQFPDLHSELNLSSLELGDSALYFCASSVIPADSSGNTIYFGEGSWLTVV.

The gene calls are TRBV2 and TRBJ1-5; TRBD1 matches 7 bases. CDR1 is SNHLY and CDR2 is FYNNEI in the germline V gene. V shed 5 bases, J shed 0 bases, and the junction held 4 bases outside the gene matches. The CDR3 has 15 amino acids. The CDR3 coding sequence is TGTGCCAGCAGTCGGGACAGCCATAGCAATCAGCCCCAGCATTTT. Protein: CASSRDSHSNQPQHF.

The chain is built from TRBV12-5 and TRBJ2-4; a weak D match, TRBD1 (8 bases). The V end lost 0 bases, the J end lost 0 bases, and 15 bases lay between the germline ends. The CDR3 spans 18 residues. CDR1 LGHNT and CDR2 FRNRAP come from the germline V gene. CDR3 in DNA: TGTGCTAGTGGTTTGGTGGGAGGGACAGGTCTAGCCAAAAACATTCAGTACTTC. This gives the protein CASGLVGGTGLAKNIQYF.

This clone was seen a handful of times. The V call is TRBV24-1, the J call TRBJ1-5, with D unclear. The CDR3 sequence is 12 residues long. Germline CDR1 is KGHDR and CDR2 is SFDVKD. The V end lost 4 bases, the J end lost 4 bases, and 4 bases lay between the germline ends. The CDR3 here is CATSDPNQPQHF. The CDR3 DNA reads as TGTGCCACCAGTGACCCTAATCAGCCCCAGCATTTT.

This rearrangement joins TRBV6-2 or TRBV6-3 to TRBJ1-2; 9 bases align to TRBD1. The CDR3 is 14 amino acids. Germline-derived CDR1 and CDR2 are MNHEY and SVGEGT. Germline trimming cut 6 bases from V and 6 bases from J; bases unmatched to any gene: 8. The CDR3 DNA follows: TGTGCCAGCAGCCTCCTCGGGACAGGGCATGGCTACACCTTC. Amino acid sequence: CASSLLGTGHGYTF.

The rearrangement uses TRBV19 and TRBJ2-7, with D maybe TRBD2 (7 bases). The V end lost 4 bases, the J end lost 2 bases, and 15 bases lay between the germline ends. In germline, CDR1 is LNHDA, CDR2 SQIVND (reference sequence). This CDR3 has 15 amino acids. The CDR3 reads CASSTSRGRAYEQYF. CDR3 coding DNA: TGTGCCAGTAGTACCTCTAGGGGGAGGGCCTACGAGCAGTACTTC.

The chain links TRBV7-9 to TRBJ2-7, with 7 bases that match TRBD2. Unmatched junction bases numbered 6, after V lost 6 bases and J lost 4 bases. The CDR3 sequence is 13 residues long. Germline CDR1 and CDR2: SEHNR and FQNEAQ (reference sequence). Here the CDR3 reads CASSGGDLYEQYF. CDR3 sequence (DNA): TGTGCCAGCAGTGGGGGGGACCTTTACGAGCAGTACTTC.

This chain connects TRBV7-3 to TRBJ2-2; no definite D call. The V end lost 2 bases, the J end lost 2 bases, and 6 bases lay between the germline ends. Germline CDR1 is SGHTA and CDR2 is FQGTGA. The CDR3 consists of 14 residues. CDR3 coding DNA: TGTGCCAGCAGCTTAGGCTCCAACACCGGGGAGCTGTTTTTT. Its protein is CASSLGSNTGELFF.

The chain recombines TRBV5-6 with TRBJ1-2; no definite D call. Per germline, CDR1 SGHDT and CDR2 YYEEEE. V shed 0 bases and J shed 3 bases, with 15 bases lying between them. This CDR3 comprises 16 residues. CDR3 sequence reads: CASSLGVRKVYYGYTF. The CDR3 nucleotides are TGTGCCAGCAGCTTGGGGGTCAGGAAAGTTTACTATGGCTACACCTTC.

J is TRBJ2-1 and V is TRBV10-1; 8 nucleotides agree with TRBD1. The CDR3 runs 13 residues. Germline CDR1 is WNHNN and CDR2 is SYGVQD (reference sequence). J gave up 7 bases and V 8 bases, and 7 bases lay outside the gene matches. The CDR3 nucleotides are TGCGCCAGCGGACAGGGTGGGGGAAATGAGCAGTTCTTC. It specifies CASGQGGGNEQFF.

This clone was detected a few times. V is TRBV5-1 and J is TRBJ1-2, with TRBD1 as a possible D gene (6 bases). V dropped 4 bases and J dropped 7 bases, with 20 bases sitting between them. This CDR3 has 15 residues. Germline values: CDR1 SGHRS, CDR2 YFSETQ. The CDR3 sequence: CASSPETQGRSGYTF. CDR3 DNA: TGCGCCAGCAGCCCCGAGACACAGGGTAGAAGTGGCTACACCTTC. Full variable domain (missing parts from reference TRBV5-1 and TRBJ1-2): KAGVTQTPRYLIKTRGQQVTLSCSPISGHRSVSWYQQTPGQGLQFLFEYFSETQRNKGNFPGRFSGRQFSNSRSEMNVSTLELGDSALYLCASSPETQGRSGYTFGSGTRLTVV.

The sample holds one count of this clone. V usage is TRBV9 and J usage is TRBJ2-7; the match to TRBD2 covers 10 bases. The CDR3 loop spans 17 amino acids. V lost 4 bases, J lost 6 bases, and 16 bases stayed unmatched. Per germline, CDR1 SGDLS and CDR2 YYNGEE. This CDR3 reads CASSPPRGGLAEPEQYF. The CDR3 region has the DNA TGTGCCAGCAGCCCACCCCGGGGAGGACTAGCGGAGCCCGAGCAGTACTTC.

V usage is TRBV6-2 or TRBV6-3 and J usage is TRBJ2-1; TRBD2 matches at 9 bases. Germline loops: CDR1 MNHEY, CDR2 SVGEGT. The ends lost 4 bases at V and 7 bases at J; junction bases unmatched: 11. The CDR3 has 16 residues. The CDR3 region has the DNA TGTGCCAGCAGTTGGGGTCGCGGGAGGGCGGTGAATGAGCAGTTCTTC. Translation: CASSWGRGRAVNEQFF.

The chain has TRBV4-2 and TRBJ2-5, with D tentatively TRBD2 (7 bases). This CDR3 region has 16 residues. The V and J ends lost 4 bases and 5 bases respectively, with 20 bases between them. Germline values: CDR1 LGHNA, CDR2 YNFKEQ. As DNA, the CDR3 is TGTGCCAGCAGCCCATCGGGGGCGGGAGTGGTGGAGACCCAGTACTTC. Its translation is CASSPSGAGVVETQYF.